This T cell receptor beta chain was sequenced during a study of cytomegalovirus exposure and HLA in healthy donors. Study overall: Of more than 350 genotyped donors, about 80% clustered with self-reported Caucasian donors.

The length of the CDR3 is 13 residues. The germline V and J ends were trimmed by 1 base and 12 bases, with 16 bases remaining between them. Germline V gene sequence: CDR1 SQVTM, CDR2 ANQGSEA. About this clone itself: Its target is unknown.

Points from the study as a whole: Earlier results showed most TCR beta V segments being productive about 87% or about 30% of the time. Trimming of TCR beta V- and J-genes showed a link, identified in a later analysis, to a missense DCLRE1C variant.

In the PCR, 60 Vbeta and 13 Jbeta primers were used. The assay was immunoSEQ multiplex PCR, and TCRdb's table has in-frame clones only and misses some. This table holds about 130,000 clones, 85% found once. Donors likely had unrecorded immune exposures despite being nominally healthy when sampled. The sample consisted of PBMCs. This receptor was obtained from a woman aged 25 to 45 in good health and CMV-seropositive. V is TRBV29-1 and J is TRBJ2-1, with a tentative D call TRBD2 (6 bases). The CDR3 DNA follows: TGCAGCGTTGAAGTGACCTCCCGGGGAGGGCAGTTCTTC. It translates to CSVEVTSRGGQFF.